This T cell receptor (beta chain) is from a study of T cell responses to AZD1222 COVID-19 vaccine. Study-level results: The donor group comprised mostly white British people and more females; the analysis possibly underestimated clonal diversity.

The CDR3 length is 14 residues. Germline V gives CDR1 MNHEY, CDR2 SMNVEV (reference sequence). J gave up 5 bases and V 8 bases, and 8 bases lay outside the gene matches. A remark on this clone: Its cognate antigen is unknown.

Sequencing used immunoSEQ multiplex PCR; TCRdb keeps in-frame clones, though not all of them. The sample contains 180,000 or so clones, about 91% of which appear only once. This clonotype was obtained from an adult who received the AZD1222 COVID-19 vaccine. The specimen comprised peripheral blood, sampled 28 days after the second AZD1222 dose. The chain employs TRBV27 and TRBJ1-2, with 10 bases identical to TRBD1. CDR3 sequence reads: CASRRQGATYGYTF. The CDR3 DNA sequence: TGTGCCAGCCGGAGACAGGGGGCAACTTATGGCTACACCTTC.